The source of this T cell receptor (beta chain) is a study of T cells in Graves' hyperthyroidism and ophthalmopathy. The CDR3 sequence is 14 residues long. CDR1 and CDR2 (germline): ENHRY, SYGVKD. V was trimmed by 7 bases and J by 4 bases, leaving 11 bases between them. What was amplified from RNA transcripts were TCR beta CDR3 regions. HTBI primers drove first-round RT-PCR of the TCR CDR3. In TCRdb, the multiplex PCR reads were re-called with MiXCR into one record per CDR3 protein. The table includes approximately 600,000 distinct CDR3 sequences, over 11% detected once. Material for sequencing was blood. This receptor was identified in a woman under 40 with Graves' hyperthyroidism that later progressed to Graves' ophthalmopathy. The chain joins TRBV10-3 to TRBJ2-6; D may match TRBD1 or TRBD2 (6 bases each). The CDR3 loop is CAITGGSGANVLTF. The CDR3 DNA sequence: TGTGCCATCACCGGGGGCTCGGGGGCCAACGTCCTGACTTTC.